The 5 T cell receptor beta chains below were found in one sample sequenced in a study of tissue T cells after allogeneic stem cell transplantation. Clones were read by immunoSEQ multiplex PCR, and TCRdb kept only the in-frame ones, dropping some. The repertoire includes several thousand clones, 45% of them detected once, and about 7.2% sits in the top ten. The sample's time point: mouse harvest day 7 after allogeneic transplant. Tail vein injection delivered 10^7 T-cell-depleted bone marrow cells and 10^6 splenic CD5+ T cells. Sequences were obtained from gut tissue. The origin of the receptors is a female BALB/c mouse given C57BL/6 T cells with graft-versus-host disease after an allogeneic hematopoietic cell transplant.

This clone was seen a handful of times. The listed genes are named as in mouse. The read terminates 1 residue ahead of where the CDR3 ends, so the germline J gene completes it. The chain combines TRBV12-2 with TRBJ2-5, with 7 bases fitting TRBD2. This CDR3 is 14 amino acids long. Germline trimming cut 0 bases from V and 6 bases from J; bases unmatched to any gene: 5. Germline V gene data show CDR1 as SGHLS and CDR2 as HYDKME. The sequenced part of the CDR3 DNA is TGTGCCAGCTCTCTCGTTGGGGGGACGGACACCCAGTAC. Residues: CASSLVGGTDTQY. The whole CDR3 protein reads CASSLVGGTDTQYF.

This clone was observed a few times. Gene names denote mouse genes. The read finishes 1 residue shy of the CDR3 end, and the germline J gene is used to complete it. In the same sample, other DNA sequences code for this CDR3. The genes are TRBV5 and TRBJ2-4; D unresolved. This CDR3 is 14 amino acids long. CDR1 and CDR2 (germline): LGHNA, YNLKQL (reference sequence). Trimming shortened V by 0 bases and J by 0 bases, and 4 bases separated the two germline ends. The part of the CDR3 DNA that was read is TGTGCCAGCAGCCAAGAAGGGAGTCAAAACACCTTGTAC. Protein sequence: CASSQEGSQNTLY. In full, the CDR3 is CASSQEGSQNTLYF.

In the case of this clone: The listed genes are named as in mouse. The read halts 1 residue ahead of the CDR3 end, with the missing end drawn from the germline J gene. The chain is built from TRBV13-2 and TRBJ2-5; TRBD2 agrees at 10 bases. There are 16 residues in the CDR3. CDR1 is NNHNN, CDR2 SYGAGS, per germline (reference sequence). V gave up 1 base and J gave up 3 bases; unmatched junction bases: 5. This CDR3 reads CASGDLGGRIQDTQYF. CDR3 DNA, as far as it was read: TGTGCCAGCGGTGATCTGGGGGGGCGGATTCAAGACACCCAGTAC.

Comments on this clone: The genes and germline here are from mouse. The read ends 1 residue before the CDR3 terminus; that terminus is restored from the germline J gene. This chain links TRBV2 with TRBJ2-2; D might be TRBD1 (6 bases). V was cut by 2 bases and J by 4 bases, with 11 bases left in between. CDR3 length equals 15 residues. The germline CDR1 and CDR2 sequences are LGHNA and YSYQKL. CDR3 DNA (partial): TGTGCCAGCAGCCAACAGGGGTTAGGCACCGGGCAGCTCTAC. It yields the protein CASSQQGLGTGQLY. The complete CDR3 sequence is CASSQQGLGTGQLYF.

About this clone itself: The listed genes are named as in mouse. The CDR3 is cut off 1 residue early in the read; its end comes from the germline J gene. The J gene is TRBJ1-6, the V gene TRBV19; D unresolved. TRBJ1-6 is assigned to the ORF class and has an uncertain function. The CDR3 is made up of 14 amino acids. CDR1 and CDR2 from the germline V gene are FNHDT and SITEND (reference sequence). The V end lost 4 bases, the J end lost 0 bases, and 5 bases lay between the germline ends. The CDR3 bases that were read are TGTGCCAGCAGTTACAATTCCTATAATTCGCCCCTCTAC. Residues: CASSYNSYNSPLY. Given in full, the CDR3 is CASSYNSYNSPLYF.